The 16 T cell receptor beta chains reported below all come from one sample, sequenced in a study of Ad26.COV2.S vaccination and SARS-CoV-2 variants. The table came from immunoSEQ multiplex PCR; TCRdb's copy has only in-frame clones and leaves some out. The data show around 270,000 clones, about 83% seen once. Regarding treatment: roughly 19 received Ad26.COV2.S at low or high dose, single or two shots; several received placebo; per-sample allocation not given. All samples were drawn on day 63, counting from the first vaccine or placebo injection. Sample: peripheral blood, taken in a trial of Ad26.COV2.S vaccine versus placebo. The receptors originated from a person aged 18-65 years who received the Ad26.COV2.S COVID-19 vaccine or a placebo.

The chain carries TRBV5-6 and TRBJ1-2; TRBD1 aligns across 9 bases. V shed 1 base, J shed 1 base, and the junction held 5 bases outside the gene matches. This CDR3 comprises 16 residues. Germline CDR1 and CDR2: SGHDT and YYEEEE. In nucleotides, the CDR3 is TGTGCCAGCAGCTTGAGTGGACAGGGGCTTAACTATGGCTACACCTTC. It encodes CASSLSGQGLNYGYTF.

J is TRBJ2-7 and V is TRBV30; 11 bases align to TRBD2. The junction had 13 bases not matched to a gene; V was cut back by 1 base and J by 2 bases. The germline V gene encodes CDR1 GTSNPN and CDR2 SVGIG (reference sequence). The CDR3 has 18 residues. As DNA, the CDR3 is TGTGCCTGGAGTGACCTCTTAACTAGCGGGGGTTCCCCCTACGAGCAGTACTTC. This codes for CAWSDLLTSGGSPYEQYF.

The rearrangement links TRBV6-2 or TRBV6-3 to TRBJ1-1, with D perhaps TRBD1 (5 bases). Germline loops: CDR1 MNHEY, CDR2 SVGEGT. The CDR3 contains 13 residues. The germline V and J ends were trimmed by 2 bases and 3 bases, with 7 bases remaining between them. The DNA of the CDR3 is TGTGCCAGCAGTTACCGACAGTACACTGAAGCTTTCTTT. Translated: CASSYRQYTEAFF.

The rearrangement uses TRBV7-9 and TRBJ2-1; 7 bases line up with TRBD1. From germline, CDR1 is SEHNR and CDR2 FQNEAQ (reference sequence). V was clipped by 3 bases and J by 6 bases; unmatched bases: 2. This CDR3 region has 13 residues. The CDR3, as DNA: TGTGCCAGCAGCTTGACAGGGCCCAATGAGCAGTTCTTC. Encoded protein: CASSLTGPNEQFF.

V is TRBV6-2 or TRBV6-3 and J is TRBJ2-3, with 13 nucleotides matching TRBD2. Germline CDR1 reads MNHEY; CDR2 reads SVGEGT. With V trimmed by 6 bases and J by 2 bases, 14 bases remained unmatched. The CDR3 totals 19 residues. CDR3 residues: CASSPPGTSGDLYTDTQYF. The CDR3 bases are TGTGCCAGCAGCCCACCCGGGACTAGCGGGGACCTCTACACAGATACGCAGTATTTT.

The V gene is TRBV6-5, the J gene TRBJ2-5, with D perhaps matching TRBD1 (5 bases). Trimming left V 2 bases short and J 2 bases short, with 15 bases between. CDR3 length: 16 residues. Germline CDR1 and CDR2: MNHEY and SVGAGI. This chain's CDR3 is CASSYGALNRQETQYF. CDR3 in DNA: TGTGCCAGCAGTTACGGGGCGTTAAACCGGCAAGAGACCCAGTACTTC.

The chain combines TRBV27 with TRBJ2-2; possibly TRBD1 or TRBD2 for D (6 bases each). Germline assignment: CDR1 MNHEY and CDR2 SMNVEV (reference sequence). V was clipped by 0 bases and J by 4 bases, with 9 bases between them. The CDR3 has 15 residues. CDR3 DNA sequence: TGTGCCAGCAGTTTATCAGGGGGAGGCACCGGGGAGCTGTTTTTT. Translating gives CASSLSGGGTGELFF.

V and J are TRBV15 and TRBJ1-3; no firm D call. Between the trimmed V and J ends, which lost 4 bases and 3 bases, there was a span of 4 bases. The CDR3 runs 12 residues. Germline CDR1 LNHNV, CDR2 YYDKDF (reference sequence). CDR3 sequence reads: CATSIDGNTIYF. The DNA of the CDR3 is TGTGCCACCAGCATCGATGGAAACACCATATATTTT.

This rearrangement joins TRBV9 to TRBJ1-3; no clear D gene. Germline CDR1 SGDLS, CDR2 YYNGEE. This CDR3 region has 15 residues. Deletions cut 0 bases from V and 4 bases from J, with 11 bases between. CDR3 residues: CASSVDSGRGNTIYF. DNA of the CDR3: TGTGCCAGCAGCGTAGACTCCGGGAGGGGAAACACCATATATTTT.

The chain employs TRBV11-3 and TRBJ2-5; possible D gene TRBD1, 6 bases. CDR1 is SGHNT, CDR2 YENEEA, per germline. V was clipped by 1 base and J by 5 bases, with 11 bases between them. The CDR3 length is 14 residues. For the CDR3, the DNA is TGTGCCAGCAGCTTAGGATTTCAGGGGGAGACCCAGTACTTC. Encoded protein: CASSLGFQGETQYF.

This rearrangement joins TRBV6-2 or TRBV6-3 to TRBJ1-2; TRBD1 matches 9 bases. The CDR3 runs 17 residues. CDR1 and CDR2 from the germline V gene are MNHEY and SVGEGT. With V trimmed by 6 bases and J by 1 base, 12 bases remained unmatched. As DNA, the CDR3 is TGTGCCAGCAGCAAACAGGGGGCCGGATCGCTTAACTATGGCTACACCTTC. Protein sequence: CASSKQGAGSLNYGYTF.

The chain couples TRBV27 to TRBJ2-3; possibly TRBD1 for D (5 bases). Germline V gives CDR1 MNHEY, CDR2 SMNVEV (reference sequence). The CDR3 totals 14 residues. V gave up 3 bases and J gave up 5 bases, with 12 bases separating them. CDR3 sequence (DNA): TGTGCCAGCAGTTTCCGGGCAGGGATAGATACGCAGTATTTT. As protein: CASSFRAGIDTQYF.

This sequence joins TRBV7-2 and TRBJ1-3; the match to TRBD1 covers 8 bases. Germline trimming cut 6 bases from V and 5 bases from J; bases unmatched to any gene: 6. Germline V gene data show CDR1 as SGHTA and CDR2 as FQGNSA. The CDR3 is made up of 14 amino acids. The CDR3 bases are TGTGCCAGCAGTCCCGGGACAGGTCGAAACACCATATATTTT. It specifies CASSPGTGRNTIYF.

The chain recombines TRBV19 with TRBJ2-7; 11 bases agree with TRBD1. The V gene end was trimmed by 9 bases and the J gene end by 2 bases; junction bases not matched to a gene: 15. This CDR3 has 17 amino acids. CDR1 is LNHDA and CDR2 is SQIVND in the germline V gene (reference sequence). CDR3 sequence: CASGPGTGGPSTYEQYV. In DNA, the CDR3 is TGTGCCAGCGGGCCCGGGACAGGGGGTCCTTCGACCTACGAGCAGTACGTC.

The chain joins TRBV9 to TRBJ2-1; 7 nucleotides match TRBD2. The ends lost 1 base at V and 0 bases at J; junction bases unmatched: 4. CDR1 is SGDLS and CDR2 is YYNGEE in the germline V gene. The CDR3 loop spans 16 amino acids. The CDR3 nucleotides are TGTGCCAGCAGCGTACTAACTAGCGCCTCCTACAATGAGCAGTTCTTC. Its protein product is CASSVLTSASYNEQFF.

J is TRBJ2-5 and V is TRBV18, with D maybe TRBD2 (5 bases). CDR1 is KGHSH, CDR2 LQKENI, per germline. With 6 bases removed from V and 5 bases from J, the gap between germline ends came to 19 bases. CDR3 size: 15 residues. The CDR3 DNA reads as TGTGCCAGCTCCGCGTCGATCGGGGTTGGCGAGACCCAGTACTTC. It is translated as CASSASIGVGETQYF.